This is a list of T cell receptor beta chains from one sample in a study of shared clonotypes between healthy human individuals. Clones were sequenced by immunoSEQ multiplex PCR, and TCRdb holds only the in-frame ones, with some missing. The sample holds approximately 2.1 million clones, roughly 93% seen once. Sequenced sample: naive CD4+ T cells from PBMCs. These receptor sequences come from a man between 18 and 35 years old in good health. Some clones in this sample may be carry-over from other donors' samples. The CDR3 runs from the conserved cysteine through the conserved F or W. Fields, in order: J gene, D gene, V gene, clone size, CDR3 DNA, CDR3 protein. A D gene is named only where the DNA matches it firmly. Clone size appears in some rows only: once, few, many, or a class for an expanded clone.

J: TRBJ1-4; D: -; V: TRBV2; size: -; DNA: TGTGCCAGCATCCAGGGTGCGGCAACTAATGAAAAACTGTTTTTT; CDR3: CASIQGAATNEKLFF
J: TRBJ2-7; D: -; V: TRBV5-6; size: -; DNA: TGTGCCAGCAGCTTCGCGGGGCGGGTCTCCTACGAGCAGTACTTC; CDR3: CASSFAGRVSYEQYF
J: TRBJ1-2; D: -; V: TRBV4-2; size: -; DNA: TGTGCCAGCAGCCAACCAGTTGGCCGAGGACTCTATGGCTACACCTTC; CDR3: CASSQPVGRGLYGYTF
J: TRBJ1-2; D: -; V: TRBV7-9; size: -; DNA: TGTGCCAGCAGCTTAGCGCTAGGTCTATTAAAGAACTATGGCTACACCTTC; CDR3: CASSLALGLLKNYGYTF
J: TRBJ2-3; D: TRBD2; V: TRBV30; size: -; DNA: TGTGCCTGGAGTGCGGCGGGAGGGGGCACAGATACGCAGTATTTT; CDR3: CAWSAAGGGTDTQYF
J: TRBJ2-5; D: -; V: TRBV5-6; size: -; DNA: TGTGCCAGCAGCTTGTATGGCCCCTACGAGACCCAGTACTTC; CDR3: CASSLYGPYETQYF
J: TRBJ2-1; D: TRBD1; V: TRBV11-2; size: -; DNA: TGTGCCAGCAGCTTAGGCCGAGGGGGCCAGAGGGACAATGAGCAGTTCTTC; CDR3: CASSLGRGGQRDNEQFF
J: TRBJ2-2; D: TRBD1; V: TRBV6-1; size: few; DNA: TGTGCCAGCATGGGACAGGGAATCGGGGAGCTGTTTTTT; CDR3: CASMGQGIGELFF
J: TRBJ2-4; D: TRBD1; V: TRBV28; size: -; DNA: TGTGCCAGCACCTCCCCAGGGGGCCGACACGGAAACATTCAGTACTTC; CDR3: CASTSPGGRHGNIQYF
J: TRBJ2-7; D: TRBD1; V: TRBV9; size: -; DNA: TGTGCCAGCAGCGATCGACAGGGGGGGCCCTACGAGCAGTACTTC; CDR3: CASSDRQGGPYEQYF
J: TRBJ2-2; D: TRBD2; V: TRBV11-2; size: -; DNA: TGTGCCAGCAGCTTACTTGTAGCGGGAGGGCCCACCGGGGAGCTGTTTTTT; CDR3: CASSLLVAGGPTGELFF
J: TRBJ1-4; D: -; V: TRBV18; size: few; DNA: TGTGCCAGCACCGGAGACGCCGGGGAAAAACTGTTTTTT; CDR3: CASTGDAGEKLFF
J: TRBJ1-1; D: -; V: TRBV5-1; size: -; DNA: TGCGCCAGCAGCTTGGTGGGGGAGGGCACTGAAGCTTTCTTT; CDR3: CASSLVGEGTEAFF
J: TRBJ2-1; D: -; V: TRBV9; size: -; DNA: TGTGCCAGCAGCGTAGCGCCGAAGATTGACTACAATGAGCAGTTCTTC; CDR3: CASSVAPKIDYNEQFF
J: TRBJ2-1; D: TRBD2; V: TRBV28; size: -; DNA: TGTGCCAGCACCGGATTAGGACTAGCGGACAATGAGCAGTTCTTC; CDR3: CASTGLGLADNEQFF
J: TRBJ2-5; D: TRBD1; V: TRBV5-4; size: -; DNA: TGTGCCAGCAGGGTGGGGACCGGGACAGGTGTGGAGACCCAGTACTTC; CDR3: CASRVGTGTGVETQYF
J: TRBJ1-5; D: -; V: TRBV28; size: -; DNA: TGTGCCAGCAGTTTATCGGGAAAGGGGCTCAATCAGCCCCAGCATTTT; CDR3: CASSLSGKGLNQPQHF
J: TRBJ1-1; D: -; V: TRBV28; size: -; DNA: TGTGCCAGCAGTTTAAGCGTTGGCACTGAAGCTTTCTTT; CDR3: CASSLSVGTEAFF
J: TRBJ2-7; D: TRBD1; V: TRBV11-2; size: -; DNA: TGTGCCAGCAGCTTTACCGGGACAGGGCGCTACGAGCAGTACTTC; CDR3: CASSFTGTGRYEQYF
J: TRBJ2-1; D: -; V: TRBV28; size: -; DNA: TGTGCCAGCAGTTTATCAGTCCCCGGTCAGTTCTTC; CDR3: CASSLSVPGQFF
J: TRBJ2-3; D: TRBD2; V: TRBV4-1; size: -; DNA: TGCGCCAGCAGCCAAGAGGGGGCCCTTGCTAGCGGGACGTGGGATACGCAGTATTTT; CDR3: CASSQEGALASGTWDTQYF
J: TRBJ2-7; D: TRBD2; V: TRBV15; size: -; DNA: TGTGCCACCAGCAGAGATACTAGCGGGGGATCAAGAGTCTACGAGCAGTACTTC; CDR3: CATSRDTSGGSRVYEQYF
J: TRBJ2-7; D: -; V: TRBV5-1; size: once; DNA: TGCGCCAGCAGCCTGTCGGGCCCTACGGGCGACGAGCAGTACTTC; CDR3: CASSLSGPTGDEQYF
J: TRBJ2-7; D: -; V: TRBV2; size: -; DNA: TGTGCCAGCAGTGAGGCCGCCGGGTATCTATTTTATTTC; CDR3: CASSEAAGYLFYF
J: TRBJ1-1; D: TRBD1; V: TRBV5-6; size: -; DNA: TGTGCCAGCAGCTTGGCCAGGGGGCCCACTGAAGCTTTCTTT; CDR3: CASSLARGPTEAFF
J: TRBJ2-7; D: -; V: TRBV21-1; size: -; DNA: TGTGCCAGCAGCAAAGGCAGGGGACCCTTATCCTACGAGCAGTACTTC; CDR3: CASSKGRGPLSYEQYF
J: TRBJ2-3; D: -; V: TRBV28; size: -; DNA: TGTGCCAGCAGTTTAAGGCCTAGCGGCACAGATACGCAGTATTTT; CDR3: CASSLRPSGTDTQYF
J: TRBJ2-5; D: TRBD1; V: TRBV5-1; size: -; DNA: TGCGCCAGCAGCTTGTACGGGACAGGGAAGGAGACCCAGTACTTC; CDR3: CASSLYGTGKETQYF
J: TRBJ1-1; D: TRBD1; V: TRBV27; size: -; DNA: TGTGCCAGCAGTTTTAAGGGACAGCTTATGAACACTGAAGCTTTCTTT; CDR3: CASSFKGQLMNTEAFF
J: TRBJ2-7; D: -; V: TRBV11-2; size: -; DNA: TGTGCCAGCAGCTTAGCGATTGGGATGTACGAGCAGTACTTC; CDR3: CASSLAIGMYEQYF
J: TRBJ2-2; D: -; V: TRBV19; size: -; DNA: TGTGCCAGTAGCCCCCTAGCGCCGGTTTCCCCCGGGGAGCTGTTTTTT; CDR3: CASSPLAPVSPGELFF
J: TRBJ1-1; D: -; V: TRBV20-1; size: -; DNA: TGCAGTGCCAAACCTGCTGAAGCTTTCTTT; CDR3: CSAKPAEAFF
J: TRBJ2-5; D: TRBD2; V: TRBV7-8; size: -; DNA: TGTGCCAGCAGCTTAGGGTCCTCACTAGCGGGAGAGACCCAGTACTTC; CDR3: CASSLGSSLAGETQYF
J: TRBJ1-2; D: -; V: TRBV19; size: -; DNA: TGTGCCAGTCGTGGCGGAGGGTCAGTCTATGGCTACACCTTC; CDR3: CASRGGGSVYGYTF
J: TRBJ2-5; D: -; V: TRBV19; size: -; DNA: TGTGCCAGTAGTACCCAAGAGACCCAGTACTTC; CDR3: CASSTQETQYF
J: TRBJ2-5; D: TRBD2; V: TRBV5-1; size: -; DNA: TGCGCCAGCAGCTTGGAGGCTAGCGGGAGGGCCCGTGAGACCCAGTACTTC; CDR3: CASSLEASGRARETQYF
J: TRBJ1-3; D: TRBD1; V: TRBV9; size: -; DNA: TGTGCCAGCAGCGCAAATGACAGGGGATACACCATATATTTT; CDR3: CASSANDRGYTIYF
J: TRBJ2-7; D: -; V: TRBV21-1; size: -; DNA: TGTGCCAGCAGCAAAGATTATCGCCCCCGCAGCTACGAGCAGTACTTC; CDR3: CASSKDYRPRSYEQYF
J: TRBJ1-2; D: -; V: TRBV19; size: -; DNA: TGTGCCAGTACATACAGGGACGGTGACTATGGCTACACCTTC; CDR3: CASTYRDGDYGYTF
J: TRBJ1-2; D: -; V: TRBV7-9; size: -; DNA: TGTGCCAGCAGCTTAGGGGCGGGACACTCAAACTATGGCTACACCTTC; CDR3: CASSLGAGHSNYGYTF
J: TRBJ2-3; D: TRBD2; V: TRBV19; size: -; DNA: TGTGCCAGTAGTATTCGGGGGGTAGATACGCAGTATTTT; CDR3: CASSIRGVDTQYF
J: TRBJ1-4; D: -; V: TRBV6-1; size: once; DNA: TGTGCCAGCAGTCACAGGGATGGCACTAATGAAAAACTGTTTTTT; CDR3: CASSHRDGTNEKLFF
J: TRBJ1-5; D: -; V: TRBV7-2; size: -; DNA: TGTGCCAGCAGCTTAGGCAGCCTTAGCAATCAGCCCCAGCATTTT; CDR3: CASSLGSLSNQPQHF
J: TRBJ1-1; D: TRBD1; V: TRBV28; size: -; DNA: TGTGCCAGCAGGGGGGCAGGGGGAGCTTTCTTT; CDR3: CASRGAGGAFF
J: TRBJ2-6; D: -; V: TRBV14; size: -; DNA: TGTGCCAGCAGCCAATCGGGCTCTGGGGCCAACGTCCTGACTTTC; CDR3: CASSQSGSGANVLTF
J: TRBJ2-1; D: TRBD2; V: TRBV11-2; size: -; DNA: TGTGCCAGCAGCCCACCTAGTGGTCGGGAGGGCCGGGATGAGCAGTTCTTC; CDR3: CASSPPSGREGRDEQFF
J: TRBJ1-4; D: -; V: TRBV6-6; size: -; DNA: TGTGCCAGCAGTTACAGGGGAACTAATGAAAAACTGTTTTTT; CDR3: CASSYRGTNEKLFF
J: TRBJ2-1; D: TRBD1; V: TRBV27; size: -; DNA: TGTGCCAGCAGTACCCCGGGACAGGCGGCGGAGCAGTTCTTC; CDR3: CASSTPGQAAEQFF
J: TRBJ2-3; D: TRBD1; V: TRBV28; size: -; DNA: TGTGCCAGCAGGACTCCGGGACAGGGTTTTACCCAATACAGCACAGATACGCAGTATTTT; CDR3: CASRTPGQGFTQYSTDTQYF
J: TRBJ2-2; D: -; V: TRBV11-3; size: -; DNA: TGTGCCAGCAGCCCAGAACGACCCGGGGAGCTGTTTTTT; CDR3: CASSPERPGELFF